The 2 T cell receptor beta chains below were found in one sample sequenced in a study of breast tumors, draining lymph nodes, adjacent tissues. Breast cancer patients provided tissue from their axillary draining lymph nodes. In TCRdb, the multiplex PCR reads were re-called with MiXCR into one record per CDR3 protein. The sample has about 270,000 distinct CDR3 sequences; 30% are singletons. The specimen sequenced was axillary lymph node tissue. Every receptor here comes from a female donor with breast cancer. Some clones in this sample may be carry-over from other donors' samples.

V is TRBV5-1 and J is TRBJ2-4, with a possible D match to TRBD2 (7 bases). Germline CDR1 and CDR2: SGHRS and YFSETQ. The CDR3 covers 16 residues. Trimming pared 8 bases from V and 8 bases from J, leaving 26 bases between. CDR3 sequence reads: CASSQSPDKGGDIQYF. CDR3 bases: TGCGCCAGTTCGCAATCTCCGGACAAGGGGGGGGACATTCAGTACTTC.

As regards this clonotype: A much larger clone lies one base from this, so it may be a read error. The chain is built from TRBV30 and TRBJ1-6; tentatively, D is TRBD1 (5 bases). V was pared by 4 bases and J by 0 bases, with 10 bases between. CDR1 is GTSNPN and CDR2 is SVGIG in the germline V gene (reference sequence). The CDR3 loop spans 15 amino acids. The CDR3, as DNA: TGTGCCTGGATGGGGGGGAGCTCCTATAATTCACCCCTCCACTTT. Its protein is CAWMGGSSYNSPLHF. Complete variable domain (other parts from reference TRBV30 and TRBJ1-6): SQTIHQWPATLVQPVGSPLSLECTVEGTSNPNLYWYRQAAGRGLQLLFYSVGIGQISSEVPQNLSASRPQDRQFILSSKKLLLSDSGFYLCAWMGGSSYNSPLHFGNGTRLTVT.